This T cell receptor beta chain was recovered during a study of blood T cell repertoires in COVID-19. About the study: Sites across the United States, Italy and Spain contributed samples from acute and convalescent COVID-19. The cDNA or gDNA used as material had been derived from T cells, B-cell-depleted T cells, or PBMCs.

As originally analysed: From reference gene primer amplification, estimates of nucleated cell counts were derived. This table comes from immunoSEQ multiplex PCR, and its TCRdb copy is limited to in-frame clones, with some not included. V and J calls and clone size are those listed in that table; D and trimming were worked out from the DNA. The table includes tens of thousands of clones, approximately 85% detected once. V was clipped by 7 bases and J by 4 bases, with 12 bases between them. The CDR3 is made up of 13 amino acids. From germline, CDR1 is SNHLY and CDR2 FYNNEI. This clone has only a few counts.

Sequenced material: peripheral blood. This clonotype was sampled from a man in his sixties with acute or convalescent COVID-19. The V and J genes are TRBV2 and TRBJ2-3; D remains unclear. CDR3 in DNA: TGTGCCAGCAAGGAGAAAGATCCAGATACGCAGTATTTT. Protein product: CASKEKDPDTQYF.